These 14 T cell receptor beta chains came from one sample sequenced in a study of T cell responses to AZD1222 COVID-19 vaccine. The data were produced by immunoSEQ multiplex PCR, yet TCRdb's version contains in-frame clones alone and is incomplete. The sample lists several thousand clones, approximately 89% occurring once. This specimen was peripheral blood, taken 28 days after the second AZD1222 dose. The source of these receptors is an adult who received the AZD1222 COVID-19 vaccine.

The V gene is TRBV11-2, the J gene TRBJ1-1; no clear D. Deletions cut 0 bases from V and 4 bases from J, with 6 bases between. Germline loops: CDR1 SGHAT, CDR2 FQNNGV. The CDR3 has 13 residues. The CDR3 DNA is TGTGCCAGCAGCTTAGACGGGAGCACTGAAGCTTTCTTT. Protein: CASSLDGSTEAFF.

The genes are TRBV7-9 and TRBJ1-2; no reliable D call. Germline assignment: CDR1 SEHNR and CDR2 FQNEAQ (reference sequence). The CDR3 has 12 amino acids. Trimming took 5 bases from V and 4 from J, leaving 8 bases between them. The CDR3 loop is CASSRPFYGYTF. The CDR3, as DNA: TGTGCCAGCAGCCGGCCCTTCTATGGCTACACCTTC.

V and J are TRBV14 and TRBJ2-1; 15 positions agree with TRBD2. J was trimmed by 9 bases and V by 0 bases; bases with no gene match: 12. The CDR3 loop spans 19 amino acids. Germline CDR1 SGHDN, CDR2 FVKESK. DNA for the CDR3: TGTGCCAGCAGCCAAGATTACGGGCGGACTAGCGGGAGGGCCAGTGAGCAGTTCTTC. It specifies CASSQDYGRTSGRASEQFF.

This clone was observed a few times. This chain joins TRBV3-1 (or the pseudogene TRBV3-2) and TRBJ1-2; D uncertain. The CDR3 totals 11 residues. V was trimmed by 1 base and J by 8 bases, leaving 5 bases between them. Per the germline V gene, CDR1 is LGHDT and CDR2 is YNNKEL (reference sequence). CDR3 in DNA: TGTGCCAGCAGCCAAGTGGACGGCTACACCTTC. Amino acids: CASSQVDGYTF.

There are a few counts of this clone. The chain uses TRBV28 and TRBJ1-2; 9 bases are shared with TRBD1. Germline CDR1 MDHEN, CDR2 SYDVKM. V lost 8 bases and J lost 3; bases outside the gene matches: 7. The CDR3 has 14 residues. CDR3 DNA: TGTGCCAGCCATGCCGGGGACAGGGACTATGGCTACACCTTC. It encodes CASHAGDRDYGYTF.

The chain employs TRBV7-2 and TRBJ1-2; no clear D. The CDR3 totals 11 residues. CDR1 and CDR2 (germline): SGHTA, FQGNSA. V dropped 5 bases and J dropped 5 bases, with 6 bases sitting between them. For the CDR3, the DNA is TGTGCCAGCAGCCAGAGATATGGCTACACCTTC. As protein: CASSQRYGYTF.

This clone was counted a single time. The chain has TRBV30 and TRBJ1-5; 9 nucleotides line up with TRBD1. This CDR3 contains 14 residues. Germline V gene lookup returns CDR1 GTSNPN and CDR2 SVGIG (reference sequence). V lost 3 bases, J lost 6 bases, and 6 bases stayed unmatched. The CDR3 region is CAWSGGQGGQPQHF. The CDR3 DNA sequence: TGTGCCTGGAGCGGGGGACAGGGTGGTCAGCCCCAGCATTTT.

This clone is a singleton in its sample. This chain connects TRBV11-2 to TRBJ2-7; TRBD1 matches at 10 bases. Looked up from germline, CDR1 is SGHAT and CDR2 is FQNNGV. The CDR3 totals 14 residues. Trimming cost V 5 bases and J 5 bases; bases outside gene matches: 6. The chain's CDR3 is CASSARDRGHEQYF. The CDR3 DNA follows: TGTGCCAGCAGCGCGAGGGACAGGGGCCACGAGCAGTACTTC. Variable domain in full (rest from reference TRBV11-2 and TRBJ2-7): EAGVAQSPRYKIIEKRQSVAFWCNPISGHATLYWYQQILGQGPKLLIQFQNNGVVDDSQLPKDRFSAERLKGVDSTLKIQPAKLEDSAVYLCASSARDRGHEQYFGPGTRLTVT.

V and J are TRBV28 and TRBJ1-5, with 7 bases lining up with TRBD1. Germline trimming cut 6 bases from V and 0 bases from J; bases unmatched to any gene: 8. The CDR3 contains 16 residues. Germline V CDR1 and CDR2: MDHEN, SYDVKM. This CDR3 is CASRFPDRFSNQPQHF. CDR3 nucleotides: TGTGCCAGCAGATTCCCGGACAGGTTTAGCAATCAGCCCCAGCATTTT.

In this sample, this clone turned up once. The chain links TRBV6-5 to TRBJ1-2, with TRBD1 matching over 7 bases. In germline, CDR1 is MNHEY, CDR2 SVGAGI. J gave up 3 bases and V 8 bases, and 6 bases lay outside the gene matches. The CDR3 is 13 residues long. CDR3 protein: CASRPGTDYGYTF. The DNA of the CDR3 is TGTGCCAGCCGCCCCGGGACAGACTATGGCTACACCTTC.

This clone has a single count. The rearrangement links TRBV12-3 or TRBV12-4 to TRBJ1-2; TRBD1 might be the D (6 bases). V lost 3 bases to trimming and J lost 5 bases, with 10 bases between them. The CDR3 has 13 amino acids. In nucleotides, the CDR3 is TGTGCCAGCAGTTTGGAGGGGGAGTATGGCTACACCTTC. It translates to CASSLEGEYGYTF.

The V and J genes are TRBV7-2 and TRBJ1-6; D call uncertain. The CDR3 is 14 residues long. The germline V and J ends were trimmed by 7 bases and 7 bases, with 14 bases remaining between them. Looked up from germline, CDR1 is SGHTA and CDR2 is FQGNSA. CDR3 nucleotide sequence: TGTGCCAGCACCTGGGGTGGAAAGAATTCACCCCTCCACTTT. Translating it yields CASTWGGKNSPLHF.

The chain links TRBV5-1 to TRBJ2-3, with TRBD2 identical over 13 bases. The CDR3 extends over 17 amino acids. With V trimmed by 4 bases and J by 4 bases, 9 bases remained unmatched. Looked up from germline, CDR1 is SGHRS and CDR2 is YFSETQ. This CDR3 reads CASSLGLAGDGSDTQYF. In DNA, the CDR3 is TGCGCCAGCAGCCTAGGACTAGCGGGAGATGGGTCAGATACGCAGTATTTT.

The chain carries TRBV5-5 and TRBJ1-1; 9 nucleotides line up with TRBD1. The J segment lost 7 bases and the V segment lost 6 bases, leaving 10 bases of the junction unmatched. The CDR3 sequence is 14 residues long. The germline V gene encodes CDR1 SGHKS and CDR2 YYEKEE (reference sequence). The CDR3 loop reads CASTTEGQGLEAFF. CDR3 coding DNA: TGTGCCAGCACCACAGAAGGACAGGGGCTTGAAGCTTTCTTT.